This T cell receptor (beta chain) was obtained from a study of blood T cell repertoires in COVID-19. Whole-study context: COVID-19 samples from acute and convalescent phases originated in the United States, Italy and Spain.

Data came from immunoSEQ multiplex PCR; TCRdb stores just in-frame clones and leaves some out. Found here are about 58,000 clones, 70% to 90% of them singletons; the top ten hold about 1.5%. Notes on this clone: The same CDR3 can be traced to other DNA sequences in this sample.

The ends lost 4 bases at V and 4 bases at J; junction bases unmatched: 4. Germline lookup yields CDR1 SEHNR and CDR2 FQNEAQ (reference sequence). This CDR3 has 15 residues. V is TRBV7-9 and J is TRBJ2-3; the match to TRBD1 covers 11 bases. The receptor was isolated from a man between 60 and 75 years old with acute or convalescent COVID-19. Material: peripheral blood. The DNA of the CDR3 is TGTGCCAGCAGCTGGGGACAGGGGGAGGCAGATACGCAGTATTTT. It translates to CASSWGQGEADTQYF.